The 17 T cell receptor beta chains in this list originate from one sample, sequenced in a study of blood T cells in healthy people across ages. A sample-barcoded 5' primer and a J-beta primer mix were used in a second PCR of roughly 6 to 11 cycles. TCRdb used MiXCR to reprocess the 5' RACE reads, holding one entry per CDR3 protein. The table has fewer than 650,000 distinct CDR3 sequences, 27% seen once. This same sample was also taken into another study, of T cells of mothers and their children.

The sequenced sample consisted of blood. These receptors were taken from a boy younger than 10 in good health.

This chain links TRBV20-1 with TRBJ1-5, with D perhaps TRBD1 (5 bases). This CDR3 spans 13 amino acids. The V and J ends lost 8 bases and 9 bases respectively, with 20 bases between them. Germline V CDR1 and CDR2: DFQATT, SNEGSKA (reference sequence). CDR3 in DNA: TGCAGTTGTCCCGGGACTGGGGCTCGGCCCCAGCATTTT. Translated: CSCPGTGARPQHF.

The J gene is TRBJ2-1, the V gene TRBV19, with unresolved D. V was shortened by 3 bases and J by 0 bases, with 15 bases between the two germline ends. The CDR3 covers 17 residues. Per germline, CDR1 LNHDA and CDR2 SQIVND (reference sequence). The CDR3 here is CASSIWVEAYSYNEQFF. In DNA, the CDR3 is TGTGCCAGTAGTATCTGGGTTGAGGCGTACTCCTACAATGAGCAGTTCTTC. Full variable domain (missing parts from reference TRBV19 and TRBJ2-1): DGGITQSPKYLFRKEGQNVTLSCEQNLNHDAMYWYRQDPGQGLRLIYYSQIVNDFQKGDIAEGYSVSREKKESFPLTVTSAQKNPTAFYLCASSIWVEAYSYNEQFFGPGTRLTVL.

The chain employs TRBV12-3 or TRBV12-4 and TRBJ2-4, with no clear D. Between the trimmed V and J ends, which lost 6 bases and 9 bases, there was a span of 15 bases. The CDR3 extends over 13 amino acids. Written as DNA, the CDR3 is TGTGCCAGCAGCCGTTTAAAGGAAAGCATTCAGTACTTC. Amino acid sequence: CASSRLKESIQYF.

Points on this clonotype: The CDR3 end shows no conserved phenylalanine or tryptophan, and so a read error is likely. The chain is built from TRBV12-5 and TRBJ2-1; D is undetermined. Between the trimmed V and J ends, which lost 1 base and 2 bases, there was a span of 3 bases. This CDR3 contains 13 residues. Germline V gene lookup returns CDR1 LGHNT and CDR2 FRNRAP. The CDR3, as DNA: TGTGCTAGTGGTTTGGGGACCTACAATGAGCAGTTCTTG. Translated: CASGLGTYNEQFL.

This clonotype was counted many times. CDR3 loop: CASNDRLGYTF. DNA of the CDR3: TGTGCCAGCAATGATAGGCTTGGCTACACCTTC. This sequence joins TRBV28 and TRBJ1-2; D unclear. The CDR3 extends over 11 amino acids. The V and J ends lost 7 bases and 7 bases respectively, with 10 bases between them. CDR1 MDHEN and CDR2 SYDVKM come from the germline V gene.

This clonotype was recorded a few times. The chain recombines TRBV4-3 with TRBJ2-2; no clear D gene. Deletions cut 0 bases from V and 0 bases from J, with 8 bases between. This CDR3 contains 16 residues. Germline-derived CDR1 and CDR2 are LGHNA and YSLEER. The CDR3 bases are TGCGCCAGCAGCCAAGAAGCACTTGCGAACACCGGGGAGCTGTTTTTT. As protein: CASSQEALANTGELFF.

The chain combines TRBV2 with TRBJ1-3; 7 bases line up with TRBD1. The CDR3 extends over 16 amino acids. CDR1 and CDR2 from the germline V gene are SNHLY and FYNNEI. With V trimmed by 8 bases and J by 0 bases, 10 bases remained unmatched. The DNA for the CDR3 is TGTGCCAGCTCGGAACAGGGGACATCCTCTGGAAACACCATATATTTT. It translates to CASSEQGTSSGNTIYF.

V gene TRBV7-6 combines with J gene TRBJ2-5; D possibly corresponds to TRBD1 (7 bases). The closer fit of TRBJ2-7 to the DNA end suggests the J call may be wrong. The CDR3 is made up of 15 amino acids. Per germline, CDR1 SGHVS and CDR2 FNYEAQ. The CDR3 spells CASSLGGDSRYEQYF. Written as DNA, the CDR3 is TGTGCCAGCAGCTTAGGGGGGGACAGCCGCTACGAGCAGTACTTC.

The chain couples TRBV2 to TRBJ1-1; the match to TRBD1 covers 7 bases. This CDR3 spans 13 amino acids. The ends lost 7 bases at V and 3 bases at J; junction bases unmatched: 5. The germline V gene has CDR1 SNHLY and CDR2 FYNNEI. As DNA, the CDR3 is TGTGCCAGCACCGACAGGGAATACACTGAAGCTTTCTTT. Residues: CASTDREYTEAFF.

V is TRBV9 and J is TRBJ2-2; D is undetermined. Germline V gene lookup returns CDR1 SGDLS and CDR2 YYNGEE. The CDR3 extends over 11 amino acids. The germline V and J ends were trimmed by 3 bases and 6 bases, with 3 bases remaining between them. The DNA for the CDR3 is TGTGCCAGCAGCGCTCCCGGGGAGCTGTTTTTT. Translating gives CASSAPGELFF.

The gene calls are TRBV7-6 and TRBJ1-5; D is uncertain. Germline V lookup: CDR1 SGHVS, CDR2 FNYEAQ. The CDR3 has 16 amino acids. V lost 1 base and J 5 bases, leaving 15 bases between the germline ends. CDR3 bases: TGTGCCAGCAGCTTAGGCGCCCCTGGGGTCGATCAGCCCCAGCATTTT. Translating gives CASSLGAPGVDQPQHF. The whole variable domain, remainder taken from reference TRBV7-6 and TRBJ1-5, is GAGVSQSPRYKVTKRGQDVALRCDPISGHVSLYWYRQALGQGPEFLTYFNYEAQQDKSGLPNDRFSAERPEGSISTLTIQRTEQRDSAMYRCASSLGAPGVDQPQHFGDGTRLSIL.

The gene calls are TRBV7-9 and TRBJ2-5; D is uncertain. This CDR3 comprises 13 residues. CDR1 is SEHNR and CDR2 is FQNEAQ in the germline V gene (reference sequence). V was clipped by 5 bases and J by 6 bases, with 13 bases between them. CDR3 region: CASSAPVRKTQYF. As DNA, the CDR3 is TGTGCCAGCAGCGCCCCCGTACGGAAGACCCAGTACTTC. The full variable domain, its missing parts supplied by reference TRBV7-9 and TRBJ2-5, is DTGVSQNPRHKITKRGQNVTFRCDPISEHNRLYWYRQTLGQGPEFLTYFQNEAQLEKSRLLSDRFSAERPKGSFSTLEIQRTEQGDSAMYLCASSAPVRKTQYFGPGTRLLVL.

The CDR3 DNA reads TGTGCCAGCAGCACCCCAAGGGGGACAGCTGCGAACACCGGGGAGCTGTTTTTT. Amino acids: CASSTPRGTAANTGELFF. The J gene is TRBJ2-2, the V gene TRBV21-1; TRBD1, the table's D call, lacks a check against the DNA. TRBV21-1 is given as a pseudogene. The CDR3 has 18 amino acids.

This clonotype has a handful of counts. The V call is TRBV30, the J call TRBJ1-5; TRBD1 agrees at 7 bases. This CDR3 has 16 amino acids. J was trimmed by 4 bases and V by 0 bases; bases with no gene match: 9. Germline assignment: CDR1 GTSNPN and CDR2 SVGIG (reference sequence). CDR3 nucleotide sequence: TGTGCCTGGAGTGTAGCGGAACAGGGGCGAAATCAGCCCCAGCATTTT. This encodes CAWSVAEQGRNQPQHF.

The chain uses TRBV6-5 and TRBJ2-5, with 11 bases aligning to TRBD2. The J call may be incorrect, as the DNA end agrees better with TRBJ2-1. The CDR3 spans 15 residues. CDR1 and CDR2 from the germline V gene are MNHEY and SVGAGI. CDR3 sequence reads: CASRISGRALNEQFF. The CDR3 coding sequence is TGTGCCAGCAGAATTAGCGGGAGGGCCCTCAATGAGCAGTTCTTC.

This clonotype has just a few counts. This sequence joins TRBV29-1 and TRBJ2-3; 7 bases map to TRBD1. The CDR3 extends over 15 amino acids. The V segment lost 8 bases and the J segment 2 bases; nucleotides outside the gene matches: 13. The germline V gene has CDR1 SQVTM and CDR2 ANQGSEA. As DNA, the CDR3 is TGCAGCCTACTTTTCCGGGACAGCCTCACAGATACGCAGTATTTT. Translation: CSLLFRDSLTDTQYF.

The chain recombines TRBV6-6 with TRBJ1-5; D might be TRBD1 (5 bases). The V end was cut by 4 bases, the J end by 4 bases, with 17 bases between. Germline assignment: CDR1 MNHNY and CDR2 SVGAGI (reference sequence). This CDR3 has 16 amino acids. The CDR3 DNA is TGTGCCAGCAGTTCGTCCGGTGGCAGGGAAAATCAGCCCCAGCATTTT. Translated, it gives CASSSSGGRENQPQHF.